The clone carrying this T cell receptor (beta chain) was detected a few times. Antigen specificity is unknown. The PCR made use of 60 Vbeta and 13 Jbeta primers. Authors' processing steps: About 88 million unique TCR beta chains, 10 million to 13 million of them shared, were counted by a later analysis. The assay was immunoSEQ multiplex PCR, and TCRdb's table has in-frame clones only and misses some. V and J calls and clone size are copied from that table; D and trimming were computed from the DNA. In the table there are 100,000 to 150,000 clones, around 70% of which are singletons. This sample is part of a study of cytomegalovirus exposure and HLA in healthy donors. Overall study findings and caveats: Reported findings show TCR beta sequences accurately forecast HLA-A and HLA-B alleles in most subjects. A later analysis revealed that TCR association rates differed between HLA loci, peaking at DRB1 and bottoming out at HLA-C. Among donors in an Asian-associated ancestry cluster, a later analysis reportedly found fewer N-insertions than the roughly 610-donor mean.

J gave up 3 bases and V 3 bases, and 4 bases lay outside the gene matches. Per germline, CDR1 LNHDA and CDR2 SQIVND (reference sequence). The CDR3 consists of 14 residues. The specimen was PBMCs. The chain is built from TRBV19 and TRBJ2-7; 8 bases match TRBD1. The receptor was isolated from a male donor in good health and CMV-seronegative. Here the CDR3 reads CASSIGTGLYEQYF. In DNA, the CDR3 is TGTGCCAGTAGTATTGGGACAGGACTCTACGAGCAGTACTTC.